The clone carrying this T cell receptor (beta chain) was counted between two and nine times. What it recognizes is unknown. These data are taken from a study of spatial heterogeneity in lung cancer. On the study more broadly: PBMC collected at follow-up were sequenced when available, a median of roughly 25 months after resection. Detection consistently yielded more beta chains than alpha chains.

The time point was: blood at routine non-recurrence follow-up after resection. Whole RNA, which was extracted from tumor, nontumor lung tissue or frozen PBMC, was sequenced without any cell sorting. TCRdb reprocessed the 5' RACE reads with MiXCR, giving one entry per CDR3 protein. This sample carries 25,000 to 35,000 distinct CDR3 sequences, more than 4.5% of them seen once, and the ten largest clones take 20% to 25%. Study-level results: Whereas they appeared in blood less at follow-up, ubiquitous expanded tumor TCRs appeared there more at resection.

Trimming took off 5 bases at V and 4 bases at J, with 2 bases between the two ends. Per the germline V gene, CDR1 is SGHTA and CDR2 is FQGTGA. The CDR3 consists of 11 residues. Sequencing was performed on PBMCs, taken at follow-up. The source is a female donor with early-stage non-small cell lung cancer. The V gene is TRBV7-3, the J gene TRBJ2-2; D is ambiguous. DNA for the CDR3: TGTGCCAGCAGCCTCACCGGGGAGCTGTTTTTT. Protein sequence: CASSLTGELFF.